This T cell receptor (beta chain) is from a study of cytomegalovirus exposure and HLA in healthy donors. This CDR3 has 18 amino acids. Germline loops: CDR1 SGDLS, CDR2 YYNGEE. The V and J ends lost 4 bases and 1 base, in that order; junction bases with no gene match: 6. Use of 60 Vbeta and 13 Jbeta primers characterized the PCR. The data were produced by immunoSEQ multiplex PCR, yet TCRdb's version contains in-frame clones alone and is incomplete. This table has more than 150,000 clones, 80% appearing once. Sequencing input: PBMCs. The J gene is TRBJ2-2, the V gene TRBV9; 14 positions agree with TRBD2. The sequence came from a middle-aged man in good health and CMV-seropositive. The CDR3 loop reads CASSLGLAGAGNTGELFF. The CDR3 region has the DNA TGTGCCAGCAGCCTGGGACTAGCGGGGGCCGGGAACACCGGGGAGCTGTTTTTT.